Presented here are 19 T cell receptor beta chains from one specimen sequenced in a study of T cells in narcolepsy. Only in-frame clones appear in the TCRdb table, and some are missing; sequencing was by immunoSEQ multiplex PCR. There are tens of thousands of clones in the sample; around 86% occur only once, and roughly 2.5% lies in the top ten. The material sequenced was CD45RA- memory CD4+ T cells from PBMCs. The source is a human donor with narcolepsy.

The CDR3 coding sequence is TGTGCCAGTAGTACAGGGGGGTTCACTAACTATGGCTACACCTTC. It codes for CASSTGGFTNYGYTF. The V and J genes are TRBV19 and TRBJ1-2; 7 bases map to TRBD1. After removal of 4 bases from V and 0 bases from J, the junction contained 5 bases not matched to a gene. Germline CDR1 LNHDA, CDR2 SQIVND (reference sequence). CDR3 size: 15 residues. Full variable domain (outside the CDR3, taken from reference TRBV19 and TRBJ1-2): DGGITQSPKYLFRKEGQNVTLSCEQNLNHDAMYWYRQDPGQGLRLIYYSQIVNDFQKGDIAEGYSVSREKKESFPLTVTSAQKNPTAFYLCASSTGGFTNYGYTFGSGTRLTVV.

This clone was counted a few times. The CDR3 loop reads CASSLFRTTYQETQYF. CDR3 in DNA: TGTGCCAGCAGCTTGTTCAGGACTACCTATCAAGAGACCCAGTACTTC. V and J are TRBV5-6 and TRBJ2-5; the D gene is possibly TRBD2 (6 bases). The CDR3 covers 16 residues. Germline V gene sequence: CDR1 SGHDT, CDR2 YYEEEE. The germline V and J ends were trimmed by 1 base and 2 bases, with 15 bases remaining between them.

The rearrangement links TRBV27 to TRBJ1-5, with D possibly matching TRBD1 (6 bases). Germline V gives CDR1 MNHEY, CDR2 SMNVEV (reference sequence). V shed 4 bases and J shed 2 bases, with 15 bases lying between them. This CDR3 contains 16 residues. The CDR3 region is CASSSGTSSGNQPQHF. The CDR3 region has the DNA TGTGCCAGCAGTTCTGGGACATCAAGTGGCAATCAGCCCCAGCATTTT.

The V and J genes are TRBV7-9 and TRBJ2-5; D might be TRBD2 (6 bases). Germline values: CDR1 SEHNR, CDR2 FQNEAQ (reference sequence). The CDR3 is made up of 11 amino acids. Trimming removed 5 bases at V and 12 bases at J, with 13 bases between. The CDR3 coding sequence is TGTGCCAGCAGCCAGGTGGGACTTGAGTACTTC. Translating it yields CASSQVGLEYF.

The chain combines TRBV2 with TRBJ1-5; D gene uncertain. The CDR3 has 15 amino acids. Trimming stripped 2 bases from V and 4 bases from J, with 12 bases between. CDR1 SNHLY and CDR2 FYNNEI come from the germline V gene. The chain's CDR3 is CASSESRTQNQPQHF. The CDR3 nucleotides are TGTGCCAGCAGTGAATCAAGGACCCAAAATCAGCCCCAGCATTTT.

The chain carries TRBV11-2 and TRBJ2-5; maybe TRBD1 (6 bases). Germline V gives CDR1 SGHAT, CDR2 FQNNGV. This CDR3 contains 16 residues. Trimming removed 6 bases from V and 3 bases from J, with 20 bases in between. In DNA, the CDR3 is TGTGCCAGCAGGAGCCCGGGACAAGGGCAGGAAGAGACCCAGTACTTC. Encoded protein: CASRSPGQGQEETQYF.

The chain is built from TRBV14 and TRBJ2-7; D unclear. This CDR3 comprises 12 residues. V lost 3 bases to trimming and J lost 4 bases, with 7 bases between them. From germline, CDR1 is SGHDN and CDR2 FVKESK. CDR3 bases: TGTGCCAGCAGCCATGGGGTTTACGAGCAGTACTTC. This encodes CASSHGVYEQYF.

Of note for this clone: Other DNA variants within this sample encode the same CDR3. J is TRBJ2-1 and V is TRBV15; D call uncertain. CDR3 size: 14 residues. The V end was cut by 1 base, the J end by 0 bases, with 4 bases between. CDR1 is LNHNV, CDR2 YYDKDF, per germline (reference sequence). CDR3 sequence reads: CATSRGLSYNEQFF. The CDR3 DNA follows: TGTGCCACCAGCAGAGGGCTCTCCTACAATGAGCAGTTCTTC.

This clone was seen a few times. The genes are TRBV5-6 and TRBJ1-5; weak D call: TRBD1 (5 bases). This CDR3 is 15 amino acids long. The ends were cut back, 3 bases at V and 5 bases at J, with 15 bases in the middle. Germline V gives CDR1 SGHDT, CDR2 YYEEEE. Here the CDR3 reads CASSSFGGGDQPQHF. DNA of the CDR3: TGTGCCAGCAGCTCCTTTGGGGGGGGAGATCAGCCCCAGCATTTT.

This clone was seen more than once but under ten times. This chain connects TRBV7-3 to TRBJ1-1; D remains ambiguous. The germline V gene encodes CDR1 SGHTA and CDR2 FQGTGA. The germline V and J ends were trimmed by 1 base and 5 bases, with 8 bases remaining between them. CDR3 length equals 13 residues. This chain's CDR3 is CASSLNKGTEAFF. CDR3 nucleotide sequence: TGTGCCAGCAGCTTAAACAAAGGAACTGAAGCTTTCTTT.

This sequence joins TRBV27 and TRBJ2-1; 9 positions match TRBD1. Germline CDR1 is MNHEY and CDR2 is SMNVEV (reference sequence). The junction had 6 bases not matched to a gene; V was cut back by 5 bases and J by 7 bases. The CDR3 extends over 14 amino acids. The CDR3 sequence: CASSTRTGVNEQFF. DNA for the CDR3: TGTGCCAGCAGTACACGGACAGGGGTGAATGAGCAGTTCTTC.

The chain carries TRBV14 and TRBJ2-1; 13 bases match TRBD2. With 4 bases clipped from V and 5 bases from J, the junction kept 11 bases outside the gene matches. In germline, CDR1 is SGHDN, CDR2 FVKESK. CDR3 length equals 18 residues. CDR3 protein: CASSPWTSGGARHNEQFF. In DNA form, the CDR3 reads TGTGCCAGCAGCCCATGGACTAGCGGGGGCGCGCGACACAATGAGCAGTTCTTC.

Here the CDR3 reads CASGGDTYEQYF. DNA for the CDR3: TGTGCCAGCGGGGGAGACACTTACGAGCAGTACTTC. J is TRBJ2-7 and V is TRBV2; D assignment may be TRBD1 or TRBD2 (5 bases each). Germline V lookup: CDR1 SNHLY, CDR2 FYNNEI. V lost 8 bases and J lost 4, with 12 bases in between. CDR3 length: 12 amino acids.

Concerning this clone itself: The conserved phenylalanine or tryptophan is not found at the CDR3 terminus, so this likely reflects a read error. V and J are TRBV10-3 and TRBJ1-2; D ambiguous. Germline values: CDR1 ENHRY, CDR2 SYGVKD. V lost 0 bases to trimming and J lost 5 bases, with 16 bases between them. The CDR3 extends over 16 amino acids. CDR3: CAISESSQSWVYGYTS. The DNA of the CDR3 is TGTGCCATCAGTGAGTCGAGTCAGTCATGGGTATATGGCTACACCTCC.

In nucleotides, the CDR3 is TGTGCCTGGAGTGTATTTGGGGGCAATCAGCCCCAGCATTTT. This sequence encodes CAWSVFGGNQPQHF. This rearrangement joins TRBV30 to TRBJ1-5, with D unclear. Per the germline V gene, CDR1 is GTSNPN and CDR2 is SVGIG (reference sequence). V dropped 0 bases and J dropped 2 bases, with 8 bases sitting between them. There are 14 residues in the CDR3.

This clone was seen just once. This chain joins TRBV9 and TRBJ1-5; no firm D call. This CDR3 comprises 11 residues. The ends were cut back, 3 bases at V and 6 bases at J, with 4 bases in the middle. Germline CDR1 SGDLS, CDR2 YYNGEE. The CDR3 sequence: CASSELQPQHF. The CDR3 DNA follows: TGTGCCAGCAGCGAACTTCAGCCCCAGCATTTT.

The rearrangement links TRBV6-1 to TRBJ2-3; TRBD2 aligns across 14 bases. Looked up from germline, CDR1 is MNHNS and CDR2 is SASEGT. The CDR3 is 15 amino acids. The ends lost 5 bases at V and 3 bases at J; junction bases unmatched: 1. CDR3: CASSRTSGGTDTQYF. DNA for the CDR3: TGTGCCAGCAGTCGGACTAGCGGGGGGACAGATACGCAGTATTTT.

This chain links TRBV5-1 with TRBJ1-1; 8 bases line up with TRBD1. Trimming at V came to 3 bases and at J to 1 base, leaving 8 bases not matched to a gene. CDR1 and CDR2 from the germline V gene are SGHRS and YFSETQ. The CDR3 is made up of 16 amino acids. CDR3 bases: TGCGCCAGCAGCTCACCCCGGGGGACAGGGAACACTGAAGCTTTCTTT. Its protein is CASSSPRGTGNTEAFF. The entire variable domain, with the rest obtained from reference TRBV5-1 and TRBJ1-1, is as follows: KAGVTQTPRYLIKTRGQQVTLSCSPISGHRSVSWYQQTPGQGLQFLFEYFSETQRNKGNFPGRFSGRQFSNSRSEMNVSTLELGDSALYLCASSSPRGTGNTEAFFGQGTRLTVV.

The genes are TRBV6-5 and TRBJ1-2, with D uncertain. Per germline, CDR1 MNHEY and CDR2 SVGAGI. The CDR3 contains 12 residues. The V and J ends lost 3 bases and 6 bases respectively, with 8 bases between them. CDR3 sequence (DNA): TGTGCCAGCAGTTATTCAAGGAATGGCTACACCTTC. Translating it yields CASSYSRNGYTF.